This T cell receptor beta chain comes out of a study of blood T cell repertoires in COVID-19. CDR1 is KGHDR and CDR2 is SFDVKD in the germline V gene. V lost 3 bases to trimming and J lost 4 bases, with 17 bases between them. CDR3 size: 16 residues. Data came from immunoSEQ multiplex PCR; TCRdb stores just in-frame clones and leaves some out. The table has approximately 170,000 clones, 90% seen once; the top ten hold over 15%. Specimen: peripheral blood. The origin of this receptor is a man aged 60-69 years with active or convalescent COVID-19. The chain carries TRBV24-1 and TRBJ2-5; tentative D call: TRBD2 (5 bases). CDR3 sequence: CATSDSRTARGETQYF. In DNA form, the CDR3 reads TGTGCCACCAGTGATAGTCGGACGGCACGGGGAGAGACCCAGTACTTC.